At least ten counts were recorded for the clone carrying this T cell receptor beta chain. No antigen is known for it. The data derive from a study of early T cells in non-severe SARS-CoV-2 infection. Study information: The input, bulk RNA from unsorted whole blood, was sequenced, and chains were unpaired. Findings of the study overall: A preference for anti-spike CD8 responses marked VDJdb matching, which missed private and CD4 specificities.

The library protocol tagged individual cDNA molecules with unique molecular identifiers. TCRdb passed the 5' RACE reads through MiXCR, listing each CDR3 protein once. The repertoire includes tens of thousands of distinct CDR3 sequences, approximately 12% of them detected once, and 1.3% sits in the top ten. Trimming cost V 10 bases and J 2 bases; bases outside gene matches: 9. The CDR3 has 14 amino acids. The sequenced material came from whole blood. The origin of this receptor is an adult who was a healthcare worker with PCR-confirmed SARS-CoV-2 infection or an uninfected control (not recorded which). This chain connects TRBV12-3 or TRBV12-4 to TRBJ2-5; 8 nucleotides align to TRBD1. CDR3 loop: CATGMDRAQETQYF. CDR3 nucleotide sequence: TGTGCCACCGGAATGGACAGGGCTCAAGAGACCCAGTACTTC.